A single sample is the source of the 29 T cell receptor beta chains below, sequenced in a study of persistence of HIV-infected CD4 T cells. The immunoSEQ assay was version 4, run in survey mode. The repertoire was sequenced with immunoSEQ multiplex PCR; TCRdb's copy has only in-frame clones and lacks some. The data contain around 39,000 clones, approximately 78% of them seen just once; the ten biggest clones take up roughly 0.99%. These TCRs' antigens remain unknown. The stimulus was an HIV-1 Gag 15-mer peptide pool, roughly 1 ug/peptide/mL. Sorted nonresponding memory CD4+ T cells were CD40L-negative, CD69-negative, CD45RO-high. This sample comprised cultured CD4+ T cells from PBMCs, obtained from a patient who received antiretroviral therapy. These receptors were collected from an adult with HIV. The donor label of this sample is uncertain.

The V and J genes are TRBV6-1 and TRBJ2-1, with 9 nucleotides matching TRBD2. V was pared by 1 base and J by 7 bases, with 8 bases of the junction left unmatched. Looked up from germline, CDR1 is MNHNS and CDR2 is SASEGT. This CDR3 has 16 residues. CDR3 bases: TGTGCCAGCAGTGAAGTTTGGCGGGGGGGCCTTAATGAGCAGTTCTTC. It specifies CASSEVWRGGLNEQFF.

This clone was detected only a few times. This chain links TRBV2 with TRBJ2-5; the match to TRBD1 covers 8 bases. Per the germline V gene, CDR1 is SNHLY and CDR2 is FYNNEI. The CDR3 spans 12 residues. The trim removed 8 bases at V and 5 bases at J, leaving 4 bases unmatched. CDR3 region: CASDRGLETQYF. The DNA of the CDR3 is TGTGCCAGCGACAGGGGTTTGGAGACCCAGTACTTC.

This chain links TRBV4-1 with TRBJ1-1, with a possible D match to TRBD1 (6 bases). Germline values: CDR1 MGHRA, CDR2 YSYEKL. V lost 0 bases and J 4 bases, leaving 18 bases between the germline ends. This CDR3 is built from 17 residues. In DNA, the CDR3 is TGCGCCAGCAGCCAAGATGGGGGGGGGCGCTTGAGCACTGAAGCTTTCTTT. Its protein is CASSQDGGGRLSTEAFF.

V gene TRBV9 combines with J gene TRBJ1-2; a weak D match, TRBD1 (6 bases). V lost 0 bases and J lost 4, with 10 bases in between. Looked up from germline, CDR1 is SGDLS and CDR2 is YYNGEE. The CDR3 loop spans 14 amino acids. The CDR3 DNA sequence: TGTGCCAGCAGCGTAGCGGCACAGGGCTATGGCTACACCTTC. This gives the protein CASSVAAQGYGYTF.

This chain links TRBV5-1 with TRBJ1-1; D uncertain. CDR1 is SGHRS, CDR2 YFSETQ, per germline. V lost 0 bases, J lost 3 bases, and 12 bases lay in between. This CDR3 spans 15 amino acids. In DNA, the CDR3 is TGCGCCAGCAGCTTGGGACACGGAGGCGACACTGAAGCTTTCTTT. It is translated as CASSLGHGGDTEAFF.

This clone was seen once. The V gene is TRBV5-1, the J gene TRBJ2-3; D possibly uses TRBD1 or TRBD2 (6 bases each). The CDR3 covers 15 residues. V lost 5 bases to trimming and J lost 2 bases, with 15 bases between them. Germline V gene data show CDR1 as SGHRS and CDR2 as YFSETQ. The CDR3 bases are TGCGCCAGCAGGCCCCTGAGGGGGGCCACAGATACGCAGTATTTT. Its protein is CASRPLRGATDTQYF.

V usage is TRBV12-5 and J usage is TRBJ1-2, with no clear D. V was pared by 1 base and J by 4 bases, with 10 bases between. Germline CDR1 and CDR2: LGHNT and FRNRAP. The CDR3 extends over 14 amino acids. CDR3 sequence reads: CASGLENAPYGYTF. CDR3 sequence (DNA): TGTGCTAGTGGTTTGGAAAACGCGCCCTATGGCTACACCTTC.

The chain combines TRBV30 with TRBJ1-3, with 8 bases identical to TRBD1. This CDR3 comprises 15 residues. V was clipped by 2 bases and J by 7 bases; unmatched bases: 10. Germline lookup yields CDR1 GTSNPN and CDR2 SVGIG (reference sequence). The CDR3: CAWSSWGQERNTIYF. Here the CDR3 DNA reads TGTGCCTGGAGTTCGTGGGGACAGGAGCGCAACACCATATATTTT.

The gene calls are TRBV5-1 and TRBJ2-1; TRBD1 matches 7 bases. In germline, CDR1 is SGHRS, CDR2 YFSETQ. CDR3 length equals 13 residues. The V segment lost 4 bases and the J segment 9 bases; nucleotides outside the gene matches: 7. The CDR3 is CASSMTGLREQFF. Written as DNA, the CDR3 is TGCGCCAGCAGCATGACAGGGTTGCGTGAGCAGTTCTTC. Full variable domain (rest looked up from reference TRBV5-1 and TRBJ2-1): KAGVTQTPRYLIKTRGQQVTLSCSPISGHRSVSWYQQTPGQGLQFLFEYFSETQRNKGNFPGRFSGRQFSNSRSEMNVSTLELGDSALYLCASSMTGLREQFFGPGTRLTVL.

The chain links TRBV5-1 to TRBJ1-1; weak D call: TRBD1 (6 bases). Germline lookup yields CDR1 SGHRS and CDR2 YFSETQ. The CDR3 loop spans 15 amino acids. Trimming left V 0 bases short and J 4 bases short, with 13 bases between. The CDR3 spells CASSLASGAGTEAFF. DNA for the CDR3: TGCGCCAGCAGCTTGGCTTCGGGGGCAGGCACTGAAGCTTTCTTT.

The CDR3 here is CASSGGRSLSGNTIYF. The CDR3, as DNA: TGTGCCAGTTCTGGGGGGCGATCACTCTCTGGAAACACCATATATTTT. The chain joins TRBV5-5 to TRBJ1-3, with D maybe TRBD1 (6 bases). Germline V CDR1 and CDR2: SGHKS, YYEKEE (reference sequence). The CDR3 contains 16 residues. The V and J ends lost 8 bases and 0 bases respectively, with 18 bases between them. Supplemented by reference TRBV5-5 and TRBJ1-3, the full variable domain reads DAGVTQSPTHLIKTRGQQVTLRCSPISGHKSVSWYQQVLGQGPQFIFQYYEKEERGRGNFPDRFSARQFPNYSSELNVNALLLGDSALYLCASSGGRSLSGNTIYFGEGSWLTVV.

This chain joins TRBV5-1 and TRBJ1-2; 7 positions agree with TRBD1. The V gene end was trimmed by 4 bases and the J gene end by 4 bases; junction bases not matched to a gene: 10. There are 15 residues in the CDR3. From germline, CDR1 is SGHRS and CDR2 YFSETQ. The CDR3 loop is CASSGRQGLGYGYTF. CDR3 coding DNA: TGCGCCAGCAGCGGGAGACAGGGACTAGGCTATGGCTACACCTTC.

The chain couples TRBV3-1 (or the pseudogene TRBV3-2) to TRBJ2-2; D call uncertain. V dropped 3 bases and J dropped 4 bases, with 9 bases sitting between them. From germline, CDR1 is LGHDT and CDR2 YNNKEL (reference sequence). This CDR3 region has 14 residues. This chain's CDR3 is CASSQEPTTGELFF. The CDR3 DNA follows: TGTGCCAGCAGCCAGGAACCTACCACCGGGGAGCTGTTTTTT.

The rearrangement links TRBV7-8 to TRBJ2-2; 12 nucleotides align to TRBD2. The CDR3 extends over 15 amino acids. Germline V gene sequence: CDR1 SGHVS, CDR2 FQNEAQ. Losses at the gene ends were 7 bases for V and 7 bases for J; bases not matched to a gene: 7. The CDR3 DNA reads as TGTGCCAGCAACCGACTAGCGGGGGACGTCGGGGAGCTGTTTTTT. Translated, it gives CASNRLAGDVGELFF.

This chain uses TRBV7-2 with TRBJ1-2; weak D call: TRBD1 (5 bases). The CDR3 runs 15 residues. Germline assignment: CDR1 SGHTA and CDR2 FQGNSA. Trimming left V 1 base short and J 1 base short, with 10 bases between. The CDR3: CASSLGGAINYGYTF. The CDR3 DNA follows: TGTGCCAGCAGCTTAGGTGGGGCCATTAACTATGGCTACACCTTC. The full variable domain, in which reference TRBV7-2 and TRBJ1-2 provide the parts outside the CDR3, is GAGVSQSPSNKVTEKGKDVELRCDPISGHTALYWYRQSLGQGLEFLIYFQGNSAPDKSGLPSDRFSAERTGGSVSTLTIQRTQQEDSAVYLCASSLGGAINYGYTFGSGTRLTVV.

This clone appeared a single time. V gene TRBV11-1 combines with J gene TRBJ1-1; D may be TRBD1 (5 bases). Looked up from germline, CDR1 is SGHAT and CDR2 is FQDESV (reference sequence). The V end lost 5 bases, the J end lost 0 bases, and 13 bases lay between the germline ends. The CDR3 has 15 residues. CDR3 sequence: CASSEGRRMNTEAFF. In nucleotides, the CDR3 is TGTGCCAGCAGCGAGGGACGGAGAATGAACACTGAAGCTTTCTTT.

V is TRBV5-1 and J is TRBJ2-2, with 8 bases that match TRBD1. CDR3 length: 15 amino acids. The germline CDR1 and CDR2 sequences are SGHRS and YFSETQ. The V segment lost 5 bases and the J segment 5 bases; nucleotides outside the gene matches: 8. CDR3 DNA: TGCGCCAGCAGGCCGGGACAGGAGGGGACCGGGGAGCTGTTTTTT. The encoded protein is CASRPGQEGTGELFF.

CDR3 DNA sequence: TGTGCCAGTAGGGACAGGGGGAACACCGGGGAGCTGTTTTTT. Protein: CASRDRGNTGELFF. The chain employs TRBV19 and TRBJ2-2; 9 nucleotides match TRBD1. There are 14 residues in the CDR3. V lost 6 bases and J lost 1; bases outside the gene matches: 0. Germline V gene lookup returns CDR1 LNHDA and CDR2 SQIVND (reference sequence).

The chain couples TRBV28 to TRBJ2-1, with TRBD1 identical over 7 bases. The CDR3 has 12 amino acids. The V gene's germline CDR1 is MDHEN and CDR2 SYDVKM. J lost 3 bases, V lost 11 bases, and 4 bases had no gene match. The CDR3 here is CASRQGYNEQFF. The CDR3 DNA reads as TGTGCCTCCCGACAGGGCTACAATGAGCAGTTCTTC.

The rearrangement joins TRBV3-1 (or the pseudogene TRBV3-2) to TRBJ1-1; the D gene is possibly TRBD1 (6 bases). The CDR3 length is 13 residues. CDR1 is LGHDT and CDR2 is YNNKEL in the germline V gene (reference sequence). Trimming removed 5 bases from V and 8 bases from J, with 15 bases in between. CDR3 nucleotide sequence: TGTGCCAGCAGCGGGGGGGGCCTACAAGAAGCTTTCTTT. Protein sequence: CASSGGGLQEAFF.

The gene calls are TRBV13 and TRBJ1-2; D is unclear. Germline V gene lookup returns CDR1 PRHDT and CDR2 FYEKMQ (reference sequence). V was clipped by 3 bases and J by 8 bases, with 13 bases between them. CDR3 length: 13 residues. The CDR3, as DNA: TGTGCCAGCAGCTTGGAAGGGAAAAGAGGCTACACCTTC. Protein: CASSLEGKRGYTF.

The chain recombines TRBV11-2 with TRBJ1-5; D perhaps matches TRBD1 (5 bases). The V end was cut by 5 bases, the J end by 0 bases, with 20 bases between. Germline V CDR1 and CDR2: SGHAT, FQNNGV. The CDR3 is made up of 18 amino acids. The CDR3 DNA is TGTGCCAGCAGCCCTAACGGGGCCGTGTTTTATAGCAATCAGCCCCAGCATTTT. It encodes CASSPNGAVFYSNQPQHF.

CDR3: CASSPAGDEQYF. In DNA form, the CDR3 reads TGTGCCAGCAGCCCTGCCGGGGACGAGCAGTACTTC. The chain employs TRBV12-3 or TRBV12-4 and TRBJ2-7; TRBD2 is a possible D gene (5 bases). V lost 6 bases and J lost 5, with 11 bases in between. The CDR3 sequence is 12 residues long.

V gene TRBV5-1 combines with J gene TRBJ2-1; D is unresolved. The ends were cut back, 0 bases at V and 7 bases at J, with 11 bases in the middle. CDR3 length: 14 amino acids. From germline, CDR1 is SGHRS and CDR2 YFSETQ. The CDR3 nucleotides read TGCGCCAGCAGCTTGGTTGTGTCAAGGAATGAGCAGTTCTTC. This codes for CASSLVVSRNEQFF.

This chain joins TRBV9 and TRBJ2-3; 11 positions agree with TRBD1. CDR3 size: 16 residues. The V gene's germline CDR1 is SGDLS and CDR2 YYNGEE. V shed 0 bases, J shed 0 bases, and the junction held 0 bases outside the gene matches. As DNA, the CDR3 is TGTGCCAGCAGCGTAGGGGACAGGGGGAGCACAGATACGCAGTATTTT. Translating it yields CASSVGDRGSTDTQYF.

The CDR3 bases are TGTGCCAGCAGCCAAGGGGTAGTGGGGGCGAGGGAAGCTTTCTTT. It yields the protein CASSQGVVGAREAFF. This chain joins TRBV3-1 (or the pseudogene TRBV3-2) and TRBJ1-1; TRBD1 might be the D (6 bases). V gave up 1 base and J gave up 8 bases, with 17 bases separating them. The CDR3 is 15 residues long. Looked up from germline, CDR1 is LGHDT and CDR2 is YNNKEL (reference sequence).

The chain couples TRBV20-1 to TRBJ1-2; D uncertain. The CDR3 contains 11 residues. Trimming left V 6 bases short and J 4 bases short, with 9 bases between. Germline loops: CDR1 DFQATT, CDR2 SNEGSKA (reference sequence). CDR3 loop: CSAVETYGYTF. The CDR3 DNA is TGCAGTGCGGTCGAGACCTATGGCTACACCTTC.

The chain links TRBV10-1 to TRBJ2-6; D is uncertain. Trimming took 6 bases from V and 0 from J, leaving 9 bases between them. Germline CDR1 and CDR2: WNHNN and SYGVQD (reference sequence). This CDR3 region has 15 residues. CDR3 nucleotides: TGCGCCAGCAGGTACGAGAGCTCTGGGGCCAACGTCCTGACTTTC. Protein: CASRYESSGANVLTF.

A few counts support this clone. The chain joins TRBV5-1 to TRBJ1-2; D ambiguous. The germline V and J ends were trimmed by 4 bases and 0 bases, with 13 bases remaining between them. Germline CDR1 reads SGHRS; CDR2 reads YFSETQ. This CDR3 region has 15 residues. Here the CDR3 DNA reads TGCGCCAGCAGCAAATTAGGGCTTGCTAACTATGGCTACACCTTC. The encoded protein is CASSKLGLANYGYTF.